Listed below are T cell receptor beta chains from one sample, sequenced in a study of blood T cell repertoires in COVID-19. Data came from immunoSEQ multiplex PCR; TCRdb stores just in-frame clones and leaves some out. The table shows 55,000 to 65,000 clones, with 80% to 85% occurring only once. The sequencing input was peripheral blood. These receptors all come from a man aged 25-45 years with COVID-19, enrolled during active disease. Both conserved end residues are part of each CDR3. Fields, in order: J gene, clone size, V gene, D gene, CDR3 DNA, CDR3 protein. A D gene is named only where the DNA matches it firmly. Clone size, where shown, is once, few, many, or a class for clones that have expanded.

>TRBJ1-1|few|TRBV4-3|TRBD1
TGCGCCAGCAGCCAAGATGTGACAGGGCGGACTGAAGCTTTCTTT
CASSQDVTGRTEAFF
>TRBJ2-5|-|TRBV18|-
TGTGCCAGCTCACCAGGGGCAGCTCCCCAAGAGACCCAGTACTTC
CASSPGAAPQETQYF
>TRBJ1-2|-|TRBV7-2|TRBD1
TGTGCCAGCAGCTTAGGGGACAGGGGGCGTTCATATGGCTACACCTTC
CASSLGDRGRSYGYTF
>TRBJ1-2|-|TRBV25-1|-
TGTGCCAGCAGTGAAGGGCTGGGGGGGAAGGAGGGCTACACCTTC
CASSEGLGGKEGYTF
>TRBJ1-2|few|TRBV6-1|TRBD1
TGTGCCAGCAGTGAAGCCGGACAGGGGGTTGGTGGCTACACCTTC
CASSEAGQGVGGYTF
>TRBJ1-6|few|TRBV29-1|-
TGCAGCGTTGGCAGCTCCTATAATTCACCCCTCCACTTT
CSVGSSYNSPLHF
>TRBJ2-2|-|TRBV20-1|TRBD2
TGCAGTGCTAGTGGCGGGAGGGGGATCGGGGAGCTGTTTTTT
CSASGGRGIGELFF
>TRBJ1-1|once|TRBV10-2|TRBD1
TGCGCCAGCAGGGGGTGGGGAAGACAGGGGGCCTTGAACACTGAAGCTTTCTTT
CASRGWGRQGALNTEAFF
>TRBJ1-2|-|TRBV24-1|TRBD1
TGTGCCACCAGTGATGTAGGGGACAGGGCAGGCTACACCTTC
CATSDVGDRAGYTF
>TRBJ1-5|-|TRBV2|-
TGTGCCAGCAGTGAGGGCCCTGGGCAGGGAGGTAATCAGCCCCAGCATTTT
CASSEGPGQGGNQPQHF
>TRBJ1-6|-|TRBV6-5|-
TGTGCCAGCAGTTACTCAGGGGCGAGTCGAAATTCACCCCTCCACTTT
CASSYSGASRNSPLHF
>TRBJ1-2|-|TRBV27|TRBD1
TGTGCCAGCAGTACCCGACAGGGGGCTAGCTATGGCTACACCTTC
CASSTRQGASYGYTF
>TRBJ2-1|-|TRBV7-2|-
TGTGCCAGCAGCTCAACCGTGAGCTCCTACAATGAGCAGTTCTTC
CASSSTVSSYNEQFF
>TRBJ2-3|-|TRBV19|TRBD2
TGTGCCAGTAGTATAGGCGGGGGTAGCACAGATACGCAGTATTTT
CASSIGGGSTDTQYF
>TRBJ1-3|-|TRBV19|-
TGTGCCAGTAGTTCTCACAGGGAAATCTCTGGAAACACCATATATTTT
CASSSHREISGNTIYF